This record covers a single T cell receptor beta chain. V shed 0 bases, J shed 10 bases, and the junction held 10 bases outside the gene matches. CDR3 size: 16 residues. Looked up from germline, CDR1 is MNHNS and CDR2 is SASEGT. Assay used: immunoSEQ multiplex PCR; TCRdb lists only in-frame clones, some missing. The repertoire holds about 68,000 clones, with roughly nine tenths as singletons. This sample stems from a study of T cell changes during pregnancy in multiple sclerosis. This specimen was peripheral blood, taken in the second trimester of pregnancy. This sequence was found in a female donor with multiple sclerosis, enrolled in a pregnancy study. This chain connects TRBV6-1 to TRBJ2-1, with 9 bases matching TRBD2. CDR3 sequence reads: CASSEARAGGAREQFF. The CDR3 nucleotides read TGTGCCAGCAGTGAAGCGCGAGCGGGGGGCGCACGGGAGCAGTTCTTC.